These 9 T cell receptor beta chains were sequenced from one sample in a study of shared clonotypes between healthy human individuals. Sequencing used immunoSEQ multiplex PCR; TCRdb keeps in-frame clones, though not all of them. The table has 550,000 to 750,000 clones, about 90% seen once. It was CD45RO-negative cells, positively selected for CCR7, that made up naive CD8 cells, with terminally differentiated effector memory CD45RA+ cells excluded. The specimen sequenced was naive CD8+ T cells sorted from blood. The receptor source for this set is a man aged 30 to 39 in good health.

The rearrangement joins TRBV29-1 to TRBJ2-5; 9 nucleotides line up with TRBD2. Germline V gene lookup returns CDR1 SQVTM and CDR2 ANQGSEA. This CDR3 comprises 14 residues. V dropped 3 bases and J dropped 3; count of bases not matched to a gene: 5. The CDR3 DNA reads TGCAGCGTTGATAGCGGGAGCGGTGAAGAGACCCAGTACTTC. Protein product: CSVDSGSGEETQYF.

The chain employs TRBV7-2 and TRBJ2-4, with 9 bases identical to TRBD1. Germline CDR1 SGHTA, CDR2 FQGNSA. Losses at the gene ends were 5 bases for V and 5 bases for J; bases not matched to a gene: 7. This CDR3 spans 15 amino acids. CDR3 bases: TGTGCCAGCAGCCTCCTACGGACAGGGGAAAACATTCAGTACTTC. This codes for CASSLLRTGENIQYF. The full variable domain, with the rest looked up from reference TRBV7-2 and TRBJ2-4, is GAGVSQSPSNKVTEKGKDVELRCDPISGHTALYWYRQSLGQGLEFLIYFQGNSAPDKSGLPSDRFSAERTGGSVSTLTIQRTQQEDSAVYLCASSLLRTGENIQYFGAGTRLSVL.

The chain joins TRBV7-9 to TRBJ2-1; no reliable D call. Germline-derived CDR1 and CDR2 are SEHNR and FQNEAQ (reference sequence). The V gene lost 5 bases and the J gene lost 8 bases, with 13 bases spanning the gap. The CDR3 spans 13 residues. For the CDR3, the DNA is TGTGCCAGCAGCCCACCCAGCGCGGATGAGCAGTTCTTC. This gives the protein CASSPPSADEQFF.

The V call is TRBV7-3, the J call TRBJ2-1, with D unclear. Per germline, CDR1 SGHTA and CDR2 FQGTGA. V lost 1 base and J 5 bases, leaving 15 bases between the germline ends. This CDR3 region has 16 residues. DNA for the CDR3: TGTGCCAGCAGCTTAAACCCCGGGCTGAGAAACAATGAGCAGTTCTTC. This gives the protein CASSLNPGLRNNEQFF. Based on the CDR3 plus reference TRBV7-3 and TRBJ2-1, the full variable domain is GAGVSQTPSNKVTEKGKYVELRCDPISGHTALYWYRQSLGQGPEFLIYFQGTGAADDSGLPNDRFFAVRPEGSVSTLKIQRTERGDSAVYLCASSLNPGLRNNEQFFGPGTRLTVL.

Of note for this clone: Other DNA variants within this sample encode the same CDR3. This chain joins TRBV7-9 and TRBJ2-5, with 9 bases matching TRBD2. CDR3 length: 15 residues. V shed 1 base, J shed 4 bases, and the junction held 4 bases outside the gene matches. Germline loops: CDR1 SEHNR, CDR2 FQNEAQ (reference sequence). The CDR3 is CASSLVRAGGETQYF. In DNA form, the CDR3 reads TGTGCCAGCAGCTTAGTAAGAGCGGGAGGAGAGACCCAGTACTTC.

The table lists this clone with a count of one. V and J are TRBV13 and TRBJ2-7; 8 bases agree with TRBD2. Germline CDR1 and CDR2: PRHDT and FYEKMQ (reference sequence). V was clipped by 5 bases and J by 0 bases; unmatched bases: 9. The CDR3 has 16 residues. CDR3 in DNA: TGTGCCAGCAGCCCCGGGGGGGAAGGGACCTCCTACGAGCAGTACTTC. Residues: CASSPGGEGTSYEQYF.

The rearrangement joins TRBV5-4 to TRBJ2-5; 7 bases match TRBD2. In germline, CDR1 is SGHNT, CDR2 YYREEE (reference sequence). V was pared by 1 base and J by 4 bases, with 7 bases of the junction left unmatched. The CDR3 extends over 15 amino acids. Written as DNA, the CDR3 is TGTGCCAGCAGCTTGAGCGGGGTTGGAGCAGAGACCCAGTACTTC. It specifies CASSLSGVGAETQYF.

The chain combines TRBV30 with TRBJ2-7; a possible D gene is TRBD1 (6 bases). This CDR3 spans 12 amino acids. Germline assignment: CDR1 GTSNPN and CDR2 SVGIG (reference sequence). Between the trimmed V and J ends, which lost 4 bases and 3 bases, there was a span of 10 bases. This chain's CDR3 is CAWTGDFYEQYF. For the CDR3, the DNA is TGTGCCTGGACAGGGGATTTCTACGAGCAGTACTTC.

The CDR3 here is CAISGPGQGAEGELFF. Written as DNA, the CDR3 is TGTGCCATCAGTGGTCCGGGACAGGGGGCTGAGGGGGAGCTGTTTTTT. The chain employs TRBV10-3 and TRBJ2-2, with 12 bases aligning to TRBD1. V gave up 4 bases and J gave up 8 bases; unmatched junction bases: 8. Germline loops: CDR1 ENHRY, CDR2 SYGVKD. The CDR3 is 16 residues long.